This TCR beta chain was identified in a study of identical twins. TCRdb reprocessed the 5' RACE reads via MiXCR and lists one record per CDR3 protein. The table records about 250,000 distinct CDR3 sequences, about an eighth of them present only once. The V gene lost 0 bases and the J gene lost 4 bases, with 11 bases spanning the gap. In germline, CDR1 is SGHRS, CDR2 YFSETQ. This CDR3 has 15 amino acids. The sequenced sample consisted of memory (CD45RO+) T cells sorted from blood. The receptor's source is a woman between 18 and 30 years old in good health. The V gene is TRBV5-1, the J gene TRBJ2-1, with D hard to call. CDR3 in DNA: TGCGCCAGCAGCTTGGCCTCTACAGAGTACAATGAGCAGTTCTTC. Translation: CASSLASTEYNEQFF.